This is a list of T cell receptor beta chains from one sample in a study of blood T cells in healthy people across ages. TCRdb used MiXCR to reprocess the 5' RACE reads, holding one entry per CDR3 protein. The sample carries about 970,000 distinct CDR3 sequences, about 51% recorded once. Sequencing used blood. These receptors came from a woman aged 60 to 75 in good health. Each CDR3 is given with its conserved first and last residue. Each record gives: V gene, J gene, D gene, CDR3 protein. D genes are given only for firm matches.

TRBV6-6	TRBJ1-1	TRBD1	CASRPGQSNTEAFF
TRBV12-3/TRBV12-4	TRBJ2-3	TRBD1	CASCSGPGQGSADTQYF
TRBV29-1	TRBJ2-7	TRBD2	CSVIGALAAPYEQYF
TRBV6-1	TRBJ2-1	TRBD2	CASSRTSGRSSYNEQFF
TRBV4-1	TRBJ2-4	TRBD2	CASSQRDRASGSGNIQYF
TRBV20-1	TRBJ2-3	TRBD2	CSALAGGVTDTQYF
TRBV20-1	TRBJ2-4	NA	CSAPRLGGFGNIQYF
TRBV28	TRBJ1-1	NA	CASSFPGQRNTEAFF
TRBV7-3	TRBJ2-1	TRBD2	CASSLTYFPPSGSLNEQFF
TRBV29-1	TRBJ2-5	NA	CSVFVGETQYF
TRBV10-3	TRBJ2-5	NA	CAISRLGNEQYF
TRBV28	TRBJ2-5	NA	CASSVGAKQETQYF
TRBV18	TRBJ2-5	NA	CASSPPLSSGETQYF
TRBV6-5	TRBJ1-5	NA	CASSYGGMGDQPQHF
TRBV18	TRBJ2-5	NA	CASSPGGLGTQYF
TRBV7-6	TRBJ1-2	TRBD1	CAVSRGDYGYTF
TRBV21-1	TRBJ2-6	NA	CASSKVRSLKPGANVLTF
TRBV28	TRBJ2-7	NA	CASSFGLGIYEQYF
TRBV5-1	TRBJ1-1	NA	CASIEAFF
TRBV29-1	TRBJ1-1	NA	CSVKDSPGEAFF
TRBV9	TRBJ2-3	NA	CASSGPFLAADAQYF
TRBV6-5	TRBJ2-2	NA	CASRRDTHTGELFF
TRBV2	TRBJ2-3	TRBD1	CASGTPGQGAGDTQYF
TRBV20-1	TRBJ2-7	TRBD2	CSARDYSRGYYEQYF
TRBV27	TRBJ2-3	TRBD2	CASSSQRDSGTDTQYF
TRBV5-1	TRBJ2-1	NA	CASNRGGRLYNEQFF
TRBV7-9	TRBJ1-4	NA	CASSPWRAAEKLFF
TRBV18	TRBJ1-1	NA	CASSPNSLNTEAFF
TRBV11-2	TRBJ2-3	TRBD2	CASSSPLAGIGADTQYF
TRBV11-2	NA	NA	CASSQRPETQYF
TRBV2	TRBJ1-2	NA	CASSEGYYYGYTF
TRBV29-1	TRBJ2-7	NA	CSVGLDSEQYF
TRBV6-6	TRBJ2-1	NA	CASARSGTTYEQFF
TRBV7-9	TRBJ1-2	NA	CASTPWGGGYTF
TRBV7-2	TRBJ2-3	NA	CASSPGDSSTDTQYF
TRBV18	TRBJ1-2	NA	CASSLGRREGYTF
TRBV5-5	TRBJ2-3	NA	CASIPDPNRSTDTQYF
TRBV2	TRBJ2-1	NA	CASSERLHNEQFF
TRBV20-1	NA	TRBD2	CSASRIGTSGRAFEQYF
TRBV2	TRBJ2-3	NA	CASSEAYTARGDEQYF
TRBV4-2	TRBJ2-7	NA	CASSHLARTYEQYF
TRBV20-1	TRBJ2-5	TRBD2	CSAERGGRQETQYF
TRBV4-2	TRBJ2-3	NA	CASSQDYSVRLGDTQYF
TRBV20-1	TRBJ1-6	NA	CSAGQLTGRLSPLHF
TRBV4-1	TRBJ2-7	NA	CASSQGRLTYEQYF
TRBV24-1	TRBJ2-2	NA	CASSDAPVGELFF